A single sample gave rise to the 19 T cell receptor beta chains below, sequenced in a study of shared clonotypes between healthy human individuals. The assay was immunoSEQ multiplex PCR, and TCRdb's table has in-frame clones only and misses some. The sample records around 500,000 clones, around 75% being singletons. Sequenced material: PBMCs. These receptors were obtained from a woman in her thirties or forties in good health. Some clones in this sample may be carry-over from other donors' samples.

CDR3 DNA sequence: TGTGCCAGCAGCGCAGACCCGGGGGGGACGAGCGGCTACACCTTC. Its translation: CASSADPGGTSGYTF. This chain connects TRBV9 to TRBJ1-2, with a weak D call TRBD1 (5 bases). V lost 3 bases, J lost 8 bases, and 20 bases lay in between. This CDR3 comprises 15 residues. Germline CDR1 and CDR2: SGDLS and YYNGEE.

This chain uses TRBV7-4 with TRBJ2-6; D is unclear. This CDR3 comprises 16 residues. Between the trimmed V and J ends, which lost 5 bases and 5 bases, there was a span of 16 bases. CDR1 and CDR2 (germline): SGHVT, SQSDAQ. Written as DNA, the CDR3 is TGTGCCAGCAGCGAGAGGCCACAAAGTCGGGCCAACGTCCTGACTTTC. This codes for CASSERPQSRANVLTF.

CDR3 nucleotides: TGTGCCAGCAGACAACAGGGTTTATGGTATGGCTACACCTTC. It specifies CASRQQGLWYGYTF. This chain links TRBV28 with TRBJ1-2; tentatively, D is TRBD1 (6 bases). The CDR3 runs 14 residues. Germline V gene sequence: CDR1 MDHEN, CDR2 SYDVKM. V was clipped by 6 bases and J by 5 bases, with 16 bases between them.

This clone has a handful of counts. The chain has TRBV30 and TRBJ1-1, with no clear D. V was shortened by 2 bases and J by 2 bases, with 9 bases between the two germline ends. This CDR3 has 13 amino acids. Germline V gene sequence: CDR1 GTSNPN, CDR2 SVGIG (reference sequence). The CDR3 loop is CAWSYRANTEAFF. The DNA of the CDR3 is TGTGCCTGGAGTTACAGAGCTAACACTGAAGCTTTCTTT. Supplemented by reference TRBV30 and TRBJ1-1, the full variable domain reads SQTIHQWPATLVQPVGSPLSLECTVEGTSNPNLYWYRQAAGRGLQLLFYSVGIGQISSEVPQNLSASRPQDRQFILSSKKLLLSDSGFYLCAWSYRANTEAFFGQGTRLTVV.

The chain uses TRBV7-8 and TRBJ1-5, with D hard to call. V gave up 5 bases and J gave up 2 bases, with 16 bases separating them. CDR1 is SGHVS and CDR2 is FQNEAQ in the germline V gene. The CDR3 runs 16 residues. This CDR3 reads CASSTSPGRGNQPQHF. The CDR3 DNA reads as TGTGCCAGCAGCACCTCTCCGGGGAGGGGCAATCAGCCCCAGCATTTT. Using reference TRBV7-8 and TRBJ1-5 for the parts outside the CDR3, the full variable domain is GAGVSQSPRYKVAKRGQDVALRCDPISGHVSLFWYQQALGQGPEFLTYFQNEAQLDKSGLPSDRFFAERPEGSVSTLKIQRTQQEDSAVYLCASSTSPGRGNQPQHFGDGTRLSIL.

Turning to this clone: At one end the junction does not follow the germline gene, possibly because of a read error. The chain links TRBV7-6 to TRBJ2-7; either TRBD1 or TRBD2 may supply D (5 bases each). The germline V gene has CDR1 SGHVS and CDR2 FNYEAQ. The CDR3 sequence is 12 residues long. The DNA for the CDR3 is TGTGCCAGCAGCTTAAAACTGTGGGGGTCTTTTTTC. Translated, it gives CASSLKLWGSFF.

This clone was observed a single time. The rearrangement uses TRBV28 and TRBJ2-4; D is uncertain. V lost 3 bases and J lost 0, with 6 bases in between. The CDR3 loop spans 14 amino acids. In germline, CDR1 is MDHEN, CDR2 SYDVKM. The CDR3 nucleotides are TGTGCCAGCAGTTTGAACACAGCCAAAAACATTCAGTACTTC. It codes for CASSLNTAKNIQYF. Together with reference TRBV28 and TRBJ2-4, the CDR3 gives the full variable domain: DVKVTQSSRYLVKRTGEKVFLECVQDMDHENMFWYRQDPGLGLRLIYFSYDVKMKEKGDIPEGYSVSREKKERFSLILESASTNQTSMYLCASSLNTAKNIQYFGAGTRLSVL.

The rearrangement joins TRBV2 to TRBJ1-4; the D is unclear. Germline values: CDR1 SNHLY, CDR2 FYNNEI. Deletions cut 6 bases from V and 5 bases from J, with 10 bases between. This CDR3 region has 13 residues. The CDR3 sequence is CASSMRGNEKLFF. CDR3 nucleotides: TGTGCCAGCAGCATGCGAGGGAATGAAAAACTGTTTTTT.

The V call is TRBV7-2, the J call TRBJ2-3, with a possible D match to TRBD2 (7 bases). The CDR3 has 15 amino acids. The germline V gene has CDR1 SGHTA and CDR2 FQGNSA. Trimming left V 1 base short and J 4 bases short, with 12 bases between. CDR3 in amino acids: CASSLGGGAADTQYF. In nucleotides, the CDR3 is TGTGCCAGCAGCTTAGGCGGGGGCGCCGCAGATACGCAGTATTTT.

This clone was picked up a small number of times. The V call is TRBV2, the J call TRBJ1-5; no definite D call. The germline V and J ends were trimmed by 5 bases and 5 bases, with 10 bases remaining between them. This CDR3 has 13 residues. Looked up from germline, CDR1 is SNHLY and CDR2 is FYNNEI. CDR3 coding DNA: TGTGCCAGCAGTCGAGGTTGGGATCAGCCCCAGCATTTT. Its translation: CASSRGWDQPQHF.

V gene TRBV7-4 combines with J gene TRBJ2-7, with a possible D match to TRBD1 (5 bases). V lost 1 base to trimming and J lost 2 bases, with 9 bases between them. The CDR3 runs to 14 residues. Germline-derived CDR1 and CDR2 are SGHVT and SQSDAQ. CDR3 DNA sequence: TGTGCCAGCAGCTTAGTTAGGACACCCTACGAGCAGTACTTC. This codes for CASSLVRTPYEQYF.

The CDR3 nucleotides read TGTGCCAGCAGTTTAAAGGGTGGGGTTTACAATGAGCAGTTCTTC. As protein: CASSLKGGVYNEQFF. The chain recombines TRBV28 with TRBJ2-1; D unresolved. CDR3 length: 15 residues. CDR1 MDHEN and CDR2 SYDVKM come from the germline V gene. Trimming left V 2 bases short and J 4 bases short, with 12 bases between.

V gene TRBV5-6 combines with J gene TRBJ2-1, with D hard to call. Trimming took off 0 bases at V and 6 bases at J, with 7 bases between the two ends. The CDR3 covers 13 residues. CDR1 and CDR2 (germline): SGHDT, YYEEEE. The CDR3 DNA is TGTGCCAGCAGCTTGGTAACGGCCAATGAGCAGTTCTTC. This encodes CASSLVTANEQFF. Using reference TRBV5-6 and TRBJ2-1 for the parts outside the CDR3, the full variable domain is DAGVTQSPTHLIKTRGQQVTLRCSPKSGHDTVSWYQQALGQGPQFIFQYYEEEERQRGNFPDRFSGHQFPNYSSELNVNALLLGDSALYLCASSLVTANEQFFGPGTRLTVL.

The chain recombines TRBV11-1 with TRBJ2-7; D unclear. CDR3 length: 14 amino acids. V was trimmed by 3 bases and J by 2 bases, leaving 11 bases between them. Germline assignment: CDR1 SGHAT and CDR2 FQDESV (reference sequence). The CDR3 protein is CASSLRYPTYEQYF. The CDR3, as DNA: TGTGCCAGCAGCTTGCGCTACCCCACCTACGAGCAGTACTTC.

The chain is built from TRBV28 and TRBJ2-2; D remains ambiguous. The CDR3 runs 17 residues. Germline CDR1 and CDR2: MDHEN and SYDVKM. Trimming removed 1 base at V and 2 bases at J, with 14 bases between. The CDR3, as DNA: TGTGCCAGCAGTTTATCCCCGGACGACATAAACACCGGGGAGCTGTTTTTT. Translated: CASSLSPDDINTGELFF.

This clone was seen just once. The chain links TRBV5-1 to TRBJ2-7; tentatively, D is TRBD2 (5 bases). Germline V gene lookup returns CDR1 SGHRS and CDR2 YFSETQ. This CDR3 is 14 amino acids long. V was pared by 8 bases and J by 2 bases, with 17 bases between. CDR3 sequence reads: CASKPGNGAYEQYF. Here the CDR3 DNA reads TGCGCCAGTAAACCGGGGAACGGGGCCTACGAGCAGTACTTC.

This clone was recorded only once. V gene TRBV30 combines with J gene TRBJ1-5; D is unresolved. Germline V lookup: CDR1 GTSNPN, CDR2 SVGIG (reference sequence). The CDR3 contains 14 residues. The germline V and J ends were trimmed by 5 bases and 6 bases, with 17 bases remaining between them. As DNA, the CDR3 is TGTGCCTGGGCCTTGGGAGGGTCCAGTCAGCCCCAGCATTTT. It encodes CAWALGGSSQPQHF.

The gene calls are TRBV5-6 and TRBJ1-2; no definite D call. Trimming pared 4 bases from V and 3 bases from J, leaving 7 bases between. Germline CDR1 and CDR2: SGHDT and YYEEEE. The CDR3 extends over 12 amino acids. DNA of the CDR3: TGTGCCAGCAGCGCGGGAGACTATGGCTACACCTTC. Amino acids: CASSAGDYGYTF.

This clone was recorded once. V gene TRBV10-3 combines with J gene TRBJ2-1; TRBD1 matches 9 bases. V dropped 3 bases and J dropped 8; count of bases not matched to a gene: 5. The CDR3 has 14 residues. Germline CDR1 ENHRY, CDR2 SYGVKD. The CDR3 DNA reads as TGTGCCATCAGTGATGTAGACAGGGGGTATGAGCAGTTCTTC. It is translated as CAISDVDRGYEQFF.